This T cell receptor (beta chain) was documented in a study of cytomegalovirus exposure and HLA in healthy donors. Those who donated were healthy bone marrow donors. Note on this clone: The antigen remains undetermined.

The PCR contained 60 Vbeta and 13 Jbeta primers. Clones were sequenced by immunoSEQ multiplex PCR, and TCRdb holds only the in-frame ones, with some missing. The data hold some 150,000 clones, with roughly three quarters observed a single time. Findings of the study overall: Within a later analysis, the majority of CMV-associated TCR beta chains appeared HLA-restricted. In a later analysis, V- and J-gene trimming of beta chains associated with a DCLRE1C missense variant, replicated independently.

Sequenced input: PBMCs. The receptor comes from a male donor in good health and CMV-seronegative.

CDR3 nucleotide sequence: TGTGCCAGCAGCTTCGACAGCGCCAGGGGCTACACCTTC. It is translated as CASSFDSARGYTF. The chain employs TRBV7-8 and TRBJ1-2; D is possibly TRBD1 (5 bases). CDR3 length equals 13 residues. CDR1 is SGHVS, CDR2 FQNEAQ, per germline. V was pared by 3 bases and J by 8 bases, with 13 bases between.